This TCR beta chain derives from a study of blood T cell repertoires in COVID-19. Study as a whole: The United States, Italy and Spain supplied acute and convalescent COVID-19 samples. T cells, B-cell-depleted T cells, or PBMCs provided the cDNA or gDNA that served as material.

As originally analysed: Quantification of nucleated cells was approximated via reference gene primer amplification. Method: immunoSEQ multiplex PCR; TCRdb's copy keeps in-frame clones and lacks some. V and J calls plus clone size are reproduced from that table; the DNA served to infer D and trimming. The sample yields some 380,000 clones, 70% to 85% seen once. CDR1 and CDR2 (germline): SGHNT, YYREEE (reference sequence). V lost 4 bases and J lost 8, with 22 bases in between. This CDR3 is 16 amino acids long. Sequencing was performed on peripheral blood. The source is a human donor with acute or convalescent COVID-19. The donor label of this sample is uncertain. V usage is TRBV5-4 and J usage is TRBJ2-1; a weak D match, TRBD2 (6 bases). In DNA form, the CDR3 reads TGTGCCAGCAGCCCGGGACTCATCAACCCGGGCGATGAGCAGTTCTTC. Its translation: CASSPGLINPGDEQFF.